The 16 T cell receptor beta chains reported below all come from one sample, sequenced in a study of blood T cell repertoires in COVID-19. TCRdb's copy holds only in-frame clones and misses some; the assay was immunoSEQ multiplex PCR. The sample lists 490,000 or so clones; more than 85% were seen once. Sequenced material: PBMCs or T cells enriched from blood (not recorded which). These receptors originate from a woman aged 60-75 years who had recovered from COVID-19.

V usage is TRBV7-9 and J usage is TRBJ1-4, with D hard to call. The V end lost 5 bases, the J end lost 2 bases, and 9 bases lay between the germline ends. CDR3 length: 14 amino acids. Germline V CDR1 and CDR2: SEHNR, FQNEAQ (reference sequence). The CDR3 coding sequence is TGTGCCAGCAGCCTTGCCGCGACTAATGAAAAACTGTTTTTT. Translation gives CASSLAATNEKLFF. Full variable domain (rest looked up from reference TRBV7-9 and TRBJ1-4): DTGVSQNPRHKITKRGQNVTFRCDPISEHNRLYWYRQTLGQGPEFLTYFQNEAQLEKSRLLSDRFSAERPKGSFSTLEIQRTEQGDSAMYLCASSLAATNEKLFFGSGTQLSVL.

This clone was recorded only once. J is TRBJ2-1 and V is TRBV18, with TRBD2 matching 13 bases. Germline V lookup: CDR1 KGHSH, CDR2 LQKENI. The ends lost 5 bases at V and 5 bases at J; junction bases unmatched: 3. CDR3 size: 15 residues. CDR3 region: CASSAGTSGNNEQFF. Written as DNA, the CDR3 is TGTGCCAGCTCAGCCGGGACTAGCGGGAACAATGAGCAGTTCTTC.

This chain's CDR3 is CASSYRGGAYEQYF. The CDR3 nucleotides are TGTGCCAGCAGTTATCGGGGGGGGGCCTACGAGCAGTACTTC. The genes are TRBV6-5 and TRBJ2-7; the match to TRBD2 covers 8 bases. The CDR3 consists of 14 residues. With V trimmed by 3 bases and J by 2 bases, 3 bases remained unmatched. Germline CDR1 is MNHEY and CDR2 is SVGAGI.

The chain joins TRBV5-4 to TRBJ1-2, with TRBD1 identical over 9 bases. The CDR3 totals 16 residues. V lost 4 bases and J lost 3; bases outside the gene matches: 10. CDR1 is SGHNT, CDR2 YYREEE, per germline (reference sequence). For the CDR3, the DNA is TGTGCCAGCAGCGTCCTAACAGGGGGCGAGGACTATGGCTACACCTTC. Its protein product is CASSVLTGGEDYGYTF.

This sequence joins TRBV5-1 and TRBJ2-5; 8 bases match TRBD1. This CDR3 is 15 amino acids long. The ends lost 2 bases at V and 5 bases at J; junction bases unmatched: 8. Looked up from germline, CDR1 is SGHRS and CDR2 is YFSETQ. The CDR3 sequence is CASSLIPGQEETQYF. CDR3 nucleotides: TGCGCCAGCAGCTTAATCCCGGGACAGGAGGAGACCCAGTACTTC.

The rearrangement uses TRBV15 and TRBJ1-2; D perhaps matches TRBD1 (6 bases). Germline values: CDR1 LNHNV, CDR2 YYDKDF (reference sequence). V gave up 0 bases and J gave up 4 bases, with 15 bases separating them. The CDR3 runs to 16 residues. The CDR3 DNA sequence: TGTGCCACCAGCAGAGATGAACTGACAGGACCCTATGGCTACACCTTC. Translated: CATSRDELTGPYGYTF. Looking up the rest from reference TRBV15 and TRBJ1-2 gives the full variable domain: DAMVIQNPRYQVTQFGKPVTLSCSQTLNHNVMYWYQQKSSQAPKLLFHYYDKDFNNEADTPDNFQSRRPNTSFCFLDIRSPGLGDTAMYLCATSRDELTGPYGYTFGSGTRLTVV.

V is TRBV4-1 and J is TRBJ2-3, with 13 bases matching TRBD2. CDR3 length equals 19 residues. V trimming: 1 base; J trimming: 5 bases; junction bases outside the gene matches: 12. Germline lookup yields CDR1 MGHRA and CDR2 YSYEKL. The CDR3 nucleotides read TGCGCCAGCAGCCAAGGCATTTCCATGGGACTAGCGGGAAAAGATACGCAGTATTTT. This gives the protein CASSQGISMGLAGKDTQYF.

J is TRBJ1-4 and V is TRBV28, with D perhaps matching TRBD1 (5 bases). The CDR3 consists of 13 residues. Germline V gene data show CDR1 as MDHEN and CDR2 as SYDVKM. V shed 8 bases and J shed 8 bases, with 15 bases lying between them. Here the CDR3 reads CASGPGGREKLFF. The CDR3 DNA reads TGTGCCAGCGGCCCCGGGGGTCGGGAAAAACTGTTTTTT.

The rearrangement uses TRBV12-3 or TRBV12-4 and TRBJ1-1; a possible D gene is TRBD1 (5 bases). The germline V and J ends were trimmed by 7 bases and 0 bases, with 9 bases remaining between them. The CDR3 runs to 13 residues. CDR3 sequence: CASTRQMNTEAFF. The CDR3 nucleotides read TGTGCCAGCACAAGACAGATGAACACTGAAGCTTTCTTT.

The chain is built from TRBV5-1 and TRBJ2-1; 7 bases map to TRBD1. Germline V gene sequence: CDR1 SGHRS, CDR2 YFSETQ. CDR3 size: 15 residues. With V trimmed by 4 bases and J by 8 bases, 12 bases remained unmatched. Written as DNA, the CDR3 is TGCGCCAGCAGCCCTATCCCGGGACAGTCTCATGAGCAGTTCTTC. Protein: CASSPIPGQSHEQFF.

This rearrangement joins TRBV5-4 to TRBJ2-1; TRBD1 agrees at 8 bases. This CDR3 contains 15 residues. V lost 5 bases and J lost 4; bases outside the gene matches: 8. CDR1 and CDR2 from the germline V gene are SGHNT and YYREEE (reference sequence). CDR3 amino acids: CASSFTGGPYNEQFF. For the CDR3, the DNA is TGTGCCAGCAGTTTCACAGGGGGTCCTTACAATGAGCAGTTCTTC.

The CDR3 reads CASSLWRGANTDTQYF. In DNA, the CDR3 is TGCGCCAGCAGCTTGTGGCGGGGCGCCAACACAGATACGCAGTATTTT. J is TRBJ2-3 and V is TRBV5-1; possible D gene TRBD2, 6 bases. Trimming removed 1 base from V and 2 bases from J, with 14 bases in between. CDR1 is SGHRS and CDR2 is YFSETQ in the germline V gene. The length of the CDR3 is 16 residues.

V and J are TRBV7-6 and TRBJ2-2; 7 bases are shared with TRBD1. From germline, CDR1 is SGHVS and CDR2 FNYEAQ. The CDR3 consists of 17 residues. V trimming: 1 base; J trimming: 5 bases; junction bases outside the gene matches: 10. Here the CDR3 DNA reads TGTGCCAGCAGCTTAGACAGGGGACGAAGGGGAACCGGGGAGCTGTTTTTT. As protein: CASSLDRGRRGTGELFF.

The V call is TRBV2, the J call TRBJ2-3; 7 nucleotides line up with TRBD2. V lost 5 bases and J lost 1; bases outside the gene matches: 12. Per the germline V gene, CDR1 is SNHLY and CDR2 is FYNNEI. The CDR3 runs 17 residues. DNA for the CDR3: TGTGCCAGCAGTCGGACGGGGGGATCTCCTGGCACAGATACGCAGTATTTT. Translating it yields CASSRTGGSPGTDTQYF.

The V call is TRBV27, the J call TRBJ1-2, with 11 bases lining up with TRBD1. Germline V gene sequence: CDR1 MNHEY, CDR2 SMNVEV (reference sequence). The CDR3 totals 15 residues. With 3 bases clipped from V and 3 bases from J, the junction kept 3 bases outside the gene matches. In DNA form, the CDR3 reads TGTGCCAGCAGTTTCTCGGGACAGGGGGACTATGGCTACACCTTC. Translating gives CASSFSGQGDYGYTF.

This clone has only one observation. CDR3 nucleotide sequence: TGTGCCAGCAGCTTTGGACAGGAAGGCTATGGCTACACCTTC. Its translation is CASSFGQEGYGYTF. The J gene is TRBJ1-2, the V gene TRBV2, with 7 bases identical to TRBD1. The CDR3 length is 14 residues. Germline trimming cut 6 bases from V and 4 bases from J; bases unmatched to any gene: 8. The germline V gene has CDR1 SNHLY and CDR2 FYNNEI.